This passage covers 6 T cell receptor beta chains from one sample sequenced in a study of beta chain features in type 1 diabetes. Study-wide findings and caveats: Significant though moderate, a shortening of TCRB CDR3s appeared in all four CD4+ subsets of Type 1 diabetes patients.

No antigen has been identified for these receptors. Since all of the isolated RNA was reverse transcribed, expressed TCRB transcripts were what got sequenced. TCRdb's table, derived via immunoSEQ multiplex PCR, lists solely in-frame clones and lacks some. The table has some 700,000 clones, around an eighth seen once. Sequences were obtained from naive CD4+ T cells from blood. The receptors were sampled from a man aged 18 to 30 with type 1 diabetes.

J is TRBJ2-3 and V is TRBV9; D possibly corresponds to TRBD2 (6 bases). Germline CDR1 reads SGDLS; CDR2 reads YYNGEE. V lost 0 bases to trimming and J lost 4 bases, with 15 bases between them. The length of the CDR3 is 16 residues. The CDR3 nucleotides read TGTGCCAGCAGCGTAGCTGGGGGGACGGCGGCAGATACGCAGTATTTT. As protein: CASSVAGGTAADTQYF.

The rearrangement links TRBV29-1 to TRBJ1-5; maybe TRBD1 (5 bases). This CDR3 comprises 13 residues. From germline, CDR1 is SQVTM and CDR2 ANQGSEA. The V end lost 6 bases, the J end lost 8 bases, and 17 bases lay between the germline ends. The CDR3 here is CSVAGTEQEPQHF. CDR3 bases: TGCAGCGTGGCTGGGACCGAGCAGGAGCCCCAGCATTTT.

This clone has a handful of counts. The chain combines TRBV15 with TRBJ2-7; D is perhaps TRBD2 (6 bases). Germline V gives CDR1 LNHNV, CDR2 YYDKDF (reference sequence). Trimming stripped 0 bases from V and 3 bases from J, with 9 bases between. CDR3 length: 14 residues. CDR3 DNA sequence: TGTGCCACCAGCAGAGACAGGGAGGTCTACGAGCAGTACTTC. Its protein is CATSRDREVYEQYF.

This rearrangement joins TRBV5-1 to TRBJ1-1; D unresolved. The V gene lost 3 bases and the J gene lost 3 bases, with 9 bases spanning the gap. Looked up from germline, CDR1 is SGHRS and CDR2 is YFSETQ. CDR3 size: 13 residues. Here the CDR3 reads CASSSPGYTEAFF. DNA for the CDR3: TGCGCCAGCAGCTCTCCCGGGTACACTGAAGCTTTCTTT.

This clone has only a few counts. V is TRBV9 and J is TRBJ2-4; either TRBD1 or TRBD2 may supply D (5 bases each). Trimming removed 0 bases at V and 1 base at J, with 17 bases between. CDR1 is SGDLS and CDR2 is YYNGEE in the germline V gene. This CDR3 is built from 18 residues. CDR3: CASSVVGVWGKAKNIQYF. The CDR3 DNA reads TGTGCCAGCAGCGTAGTAGGTGTGTGGGGGAAGGCCAAAAACATTCAGTACTTC.

In this sample, this clone turned up a few times. The rearrangement uses TRBV10-3 and TRBJ1-5; D is ambiguous. CDR1 is ENHRY, CDR2 SYGVKD, per germline. This CDR3 region has 14 residues. V lost 10 bases, J lost 7 bases, and 20 bases lay in between. In DNA, the CDR3 is TGTGCCACCTGGGCCCCGTCTAAGGACCAGCCCCAGCATTTT. Translated, it gives CATWAPSKDQPQHF.